This TCR beta chain was retrieved from a study of vaccination effects on CD4 cells after COVID-19. CDR3 length: 18 amino acids. V trimming: 3 bases; J trimming: 6 bases; junction bases outside the gene matches: 15. Germline loops: CDR1 SGHRS, CDR2 YFSETQ. This clone was seen a few times. What it binds is unknown. Clones were read by immunoSEQ multiplex PCR, and TCRdb kept only the in-frame ones, dropping some. The sample lists 35,000 to 50,000 clones, roughly 76% occurring once. ViraFEST used viral peptide pools to expand antigen-specific CD4+ T cells before sequencing. Researchers isolated CD4+ T cells once less than 13 days of culture had elapsed. Testing of the vaccine recipients showed negative nucleocapsid antibodies and no prior SARS-CoV-2 infection. PBMC were cultured at a few million per well with roughly 10 IU/ml IL-2 and around 10 ug/ml peptides. A half-volume exchange with IL-2 medium occurred on days 3 and 7.

Overall study results and limits: The study dataset contains few convalescent patients and includes no early post-infection timepoints. Cross-reaction with common cold coronaviruses was seen in only 1 of 255 vaccine-induced clones from healthy vaccinees.

The starting material was CD4+ T cells from PBMCs cultured with HCoV-OC43 spike peptides, obtained before COVID-19 vaccination. Described subset: HCoV-OC43 spike overlapping peptide pool stimulation. The clonotype was recovered from a human donor who received a COVID-19 vaccine. The V and J genes are TRBV5-1 and TRBJ2-3; 11 bases agree with TRBD2. CDR3 DNA sequence: TGCGCCAGCAGCTCCGACCCCCCGTTTAGCGGGAGGGCGGATACGCAGTATTTT. Its translation: CASSSDPPFSGRADTQYF.